The 30 T cell receptor beta chains reported below all come from one sample, sequenced in a study of blood T cell repertoires in COVID-19. Generated by immunoSEQ multiplex PCR, the TCRdb table keeps only in-frame clones and is missing some. Of around 200,000 clones listed, 85% to 90% are singletons. The sample was peripheral blood. These receptors all stem from a man aged 18 to 35 with active or convalescent COVID-19.

V and J are TRBV6-5 and TRBJ2-1; D unresolved. Trimming stripped 2 bases from V and 1 base from J, with 6 bases between. The CDR3 sequence is 14 residues long. Germline values: CDR1 MNHEY, CDR2 SVGAGI. The CDR3 sequence: CASSYRGSYNEQFF. The CDR3 region has the DNA TGTGCCAGCAGTTACCGCGGATCCTACAATGAGCAGTTCTTC.

The chain is built from TRBV6-5 and TRBJ1-2; 9 nucleotides agree with TRBD1. The J segment lost 5 bases and the V segment lost 4 bases, leaving 8 bases of the junction unmatched. This CDR3 has 15 amino acids. Germline CDR1 is MNHEY and CDR2 is SVGAGI. The CDR3 loop is CASSLYSTGGYGYTF. Written as DNA, the CDR3 is TGTGCCAGCAGTTTATACTCGACAGGGGGGTATGGCTACACCTTC.

This clone was observed a single time. The rearrangement joins TRBV5-1 to TRBJ1-1, with D possibly matching TRBD1 (6 bases). Germline values: CDR1 SGHRS, CDR2 YFSETQ. V was cut by 2 bases and J by 3 bases, with 11 bases left in between. The CDR3 has 14 residues. The CDR3 DNA is TGCGCCAGCAGCTTTGGGGGCTTGGACACTGAAGCTTTCTTT. It translates to CASSFGGLDTEAFF.

V gene TRBV27 combines with J gene TRBJ1-2; D is perhaps TRBD1 (6 bases). CDR1 is MNHEY and CDR2 is SMNVEV in the germline V gene (reference sequence). The CDR3 extends over 12 amino acids. Trimming removed 2 bases from V and 8 bases from J, with 9 bases in between. The CDR3 DNA follows: TGTGCCAGCAGTTTAAAGGGGGTCGGCTACACCTTC. Protein: CASSLKGVGYTF.

The chain combines TRBV13 with TRBJ1-5, with D unresolved. V gave up 1 base and J gave up 6 bases, with 19 bases separating them. The CDR3 contains 17 residues. Germline CDR1 reads PRHDT; CDR2 reads FYEKMQ (reference sequence). The CDR3 loop is CASSLEASGKKGQPQHF. CDR3 nucleotides: TGTGCCAGCAGCTTAGAAGCCTCGGGAAAAAAGGGTCAGCCCCAGCATTTT.

CDR3 sequence (DNA): TGTGCCAGCAGCCCCCAAGTTAGCGGCCGCGGGGGGACCCAGTACTTC. Translation: CASSPQVSGRGGTQYF. The chain uses TRBV7-2 and TRBJ2-5; TRBD2 matches at 7 bases. With 5 bases clipped from V and 7 bases from J, the junction kept 16 bases outside the gene matches. The CDR3 runs 16 residues. Germline V gene data show CDR1 as SGHTA and CDR2 as FQGNSA.

The rearrangement links TRBV6-6 to TRBJ2-2; D remains ambiguous. Trimming pared 2 bases from V and 4 bases from J, leaving 8 bases between. The length of the CDR3 is 14 residues. Germline V gene data show CDR1 as MNHNY and CDR2 as SVGAGI (reference sequence). The CDR3 sequence is CASSYEYSTGELFF. CDR3 DNA sequence: TGTGCCAGCAGTTACGAGTATAGCACCGGGGAGCTGTTTTTT.

The V call is TRBV24-1, the J call TRBJ2-1; a weak D match, TRBD1 (6 bases). This CDR3 is built from 15 residues. The germline CDR1 and CDR2 sequences are KGHDR and SFDVKD. V was clipped by 1 base and J by 10 bases, with 16 bases between them. Here the CDR3 DNA reads TGTGCCACCAGTGATTTATACAGGGAAGGCGGGGAGCAGTTCTTC. Translated, it gives CATSDLYREGGEQFF.

This chain joins TRBV18 and TRBJ1-2; 7 bases align to TRBD1. Germline values: CDR1 KGHSH, CDR2 LQKENI. Trimming removed 3 bases from V and 4 bases from J; junction bases left unmatched: 8. The length of the CDR3 is 15 residues. The CDR3 sequence: CASSPDRVGGYGYTF. The DNA for the CDR3 is TGTGCCAGCTCACCCGACAGGGTGGGGGGCTATGGCTACACCTTC.

This chain connects TRBV7-2 to TRBJ1-2; D may be TRBD1 (5 bases). CDR1 SGHTA and CDR2 FQGNSA come from the germline V gene. Trimming stripped 3 bases from V and 4 bases from J, with 12 bases between. This CDR3 comprises 14 residues. In DNA form, the CDR3 reads TGTGCCAGCAGCTTCTATGACAGTCTCTATGGCTACACCTTC. Its protein is CASSFYDSLYGYTF.

This chain uses TRBV6-2 or TRBV6-3 with TRBJ2-7; 7 nucleotides line up with TRBD1. With V trimmed by 6 bases and J by 2 bases, 4 bases remained unmatched. The CDR3 has 13 amino acids. Per germline, CDR1 MNHEY and CDR2 SVGEGT. CDR3 sequence reads: CASSWTGTYEQYF. CDR3 DNA sequence: TGTGCCAGCAGCTGGACAGGCACCTACGAGCAGTACTTC.

The chain carries TRBV2 and TRBJ2-3; 10 nucleotides align to TRBD2. Unmatched junction bases numbered 3, after V lost 0 bases and J lost 0 bases. Germline-derived CDR1 and CDR2 are SNHLY and FYNNEI. CDR3 size: 17 residues. The CDR3 protein is CASSEAATSGSTDTQYF. The DNA for the CDR3 is TGTGCCAGCAGTGAAGCAGCGACTAGCGGGAGCACAGATACGCAGTATTTT.

This clone is a singleton in its sample. The chain uses TRBV4-1 and TRBJ2-6, with a weak D call TRBD1 (5 bases). Trimming left V 8 bases short and J 0 bases short, with 11 bases between. Germline CDR1 and CDR2: MGHRA and YSYEKL. This CDR3 region has 15 residues. The CDR3 sequence is CASRRVGSGANVLTF. In DNA, the CDR3 is TGCGCCAGCCGCAGGGTGGGCTCTGGGGCCAACGTCCTGACTTTC.

The chain links TRBV14 to TRBJ2-7; the D is unclear. The CDR3 runs 12 residues. V lost 0 bases, J lost 3 bases, and 3 bases lay in between. CDR1 and CDR2 (germline): SGHDN, FVKESK. CDR3 nucleotides: TGTGCCAGCAGCCAAGACCGCTACGAGCAGTACTTC. This codes for CASSQDRYEQYF.

The chain links TRBV7-9 to TRBJ1-5, with TRBD1 matching 9 bases. The germline V gene has CDR1 SEHNR and CDR2 FQNEAQ (reference sequence). This CDR3 is 15 amino acids long. V was pared by 3 bases and J by 4 bases, with 4 bases of the junction left unmatched. CDR3 sequence (DNA): TGTGCCAGCAGCTTCGGACAGGGGATAAATCAGCCCCAGCATTTT. This gives the protein CASSFGQGINQPQHF.

The chain employs TRBV3-1 (or the pseudogene TRBV3-2) and TRBJ2-2, with 9 bases that match TRBD2. With V trimmed by 0 bases and J by 0 bases, 2 bases remained unmatched. In germline, CDR1 is LGHDT, CDR2 YNNKEL (reference sequence). The CDR3 extends over 17 amino acids. Here the CDR3 reads CASSQDSGGTNTGELFF. CDR3 nucleotides: TGTGCCAGCAGCCAAGATAGCGGGGGTACGAACACCGGGGAGCTGTTTTTT.

The chain employs TRBV6-2 or TRBV6-3 and TRBJ1-4; D might be TRBD1 (6 bases). Trimming stripped 2 bases from V and 2 bases from J, with 6 bases between. The germline CDR1 and CDR2 sequences are MNHEY and SVGEGT. The CDR3 covers 14 residues. The CDR3 spells CASSYTGTNEKLFF. The DNA for the CDR3 is TGTGCCAGCAGTTACACAGGGACTAATGAAAAACTGTTTTTT.

The V gene is TRBV2, the J gene TRBJ1-5; D is unresolved. The V and J ends lost 4 bases and 0 bases respectively, with 13 bases between them. Germline V CDR1 and CDR2: SNHLY, FYNNEI. The CDR3 extends over 16 amino acids. The CDR3, as DNA: TGTGCCAGCAGTGTCCAAAGACAAAATAGCAATCAGCCCCAGCATTTT. Amino acid sequence: CASSVQRQNSNQPQHF.

In nucleotides, the CDR3 is TGTGCCAGCACCAGCCGAGGAGGGACCGAAAAACTGTTTTTT. The encoded protein is CASTSRGGTEKLFF. The V and J genes are TRBV11-2 and TRBJ1-4; the D gene is possibly TRBD1 (5 bases). Trimming cost V 7 bases and J 8 bases, with 17 bases left between them. There are 14 residues in the CDR3. In germline, CDR1 is SGHAT, CDR2 FQNNGV.

The chain couples TRBV6-1 to TRBJ1-1; no definite D call. The CDR3 consists of 13 residues. Trimming removed 3 bases at V and 0 bases at J, with 5 bases between. From germline, CDR1 is MNHNS and CDR2 SASEGT. CDR3 sequence reads: CASSEFMNTEAFF. CDR3 in DNA: TGTGCCAGCAGTGAGTTCATGAACACTGAAGCTTTCTTT.

The CDR3 DNA is TGTGCTAGTGGGGGAAATCTGGGGCGGATGAACACTGAAGCTTTCTTT. It specifies CASGGNLGRMNTEAFF. V usage is TRBV12-5 and J usage is TRBJ1-1, with D perhaps TRBD1 (5 bases). The V gene's germline CDR1 is LGHNT and CDR2 FRNRAP. The V end was cut by 6 bases, the J end by 0 bases, with 17 bases between. The CDR3 is 16 amino acids.

J is TRBJ1-2 and V is TRBV18, with 7 positions matching TRBD1. The CDR3 covers 13 residues. Losses at the gene ends were 2 bases for V and 7 bases for J; bases not matched to a gene: 4. The germline CDR1 and CDR2 sequences are KGHSH and LQKENI. CDR3 DNA sequence: TGTGCCAGCTCACCAACAGGGGACGTTGGCTACACCTTC. Its translation: CASSPTGDVGYTF.

This clone was counted a single time. This chain links TRBV5-1 with TRBJ1-1, with 7 bases aligning to TRBD1. V dropped 3 bases and J dropped 0; count of bases not matched to a gene: 2. This CDR3 comprises 14 residues. CDR1 is SGHRS, CDR2 YFSETQ, per germline. CDR3 protein: CASSWDRMNTEAFF. The CDR3 coding sequence is TGCGCCAGCAGCTGGGACAGAATGAACACTGAAGCTTTCTTT.

The chain links TRBV5-1 to TRBJ2-7; tentative D call: TRBD2 (5 bases). CDR1 and CDR2 (germline): SGHRS, YFSETQ. Trimming pared 4 bases from V and 6 bases from J, leaving 26 bases between. The CDR3 length is 17 residues. CDR3 nucleotides: TGCGCCAGCAGCGTGGATCGGGATCCACGCTCATCTATCGAGCAGTACTTC. It encodes CASSVDRDPRSSIEQYF.

This sequence joins TRBV7-8 and TRBJ1-2; 8 bases line up with TRBD1. The CDR3 loop spans 16 amino acids. Germline V lookup: CDR1 SGHVS, CDR2 FQNEAQ. With V trimmed by 3 bases and J by 6 bases, 12 bases remained unmatched. CDR3 coding DNA: TGTGCCAGCAGCTTGGTGACAGGGGTGGCGGGGGATGGCTACACCTTC. Translating gives CASSLVTGVAGDGYTF.

This chain joins TRBV30 and TRBJ2-1; 11 bases line up with TRBD2. J lost 14 bases, V lost 4 bases, and 10 bases had no gene match. Germline CDR1 reads GTSNPN; CDR2 reads SVGIG (reference sequence). This CDR3 region has 13 residues. CDR3 residues: CAWKPLAGGLKFF. The CDR3 bases are TGTGCCTGGAAACCCCTAGCGGGAGGCTTGAAGTTCTTC.

The chain employs TRBV11-2 and TRBJ2-7, with TRBD1 matching over 10 bases. Trimming removed 10 bases from V and 6 bases from J; junction bases left unmatched: 12. This CDR3 is 14 amino acids long. CDR1 SGHAT and CDR2 FQNNGV come from the germline V gene. This CDR3 is CATEAGTGASEQYF. CDR3 DNA sequence: TGTGCCACCGAAGCCGGGACAGGGGCTTCCGAGCAGTACTTC.

This clone was detected only once. Other DNA sequences in the sample encode the same CDR3. The chain uses TRBV3-1 (or the pseudogene TRBV3-2) and TRBJ2-1, with TRBD2 matching over 14 bases. Trimming at V came to 4 bases and at J to 8 bases, leaving 1 base not matched to a gene. This CDR3 has 14 residues. The germline V gene encodes CDR1 LGHDT and CDR2 YNNKEL (reference sequence). The CDR3 reads CASSPGLAGDEQFF. The CDR3 DNA reads TGTGCCAGCAGCCCGGGACTAGCGGGAGATGAGCAGTTCTTC.

This clone was observed a single time. The J gene is TRBJ2-3, the V gene TRBV4-2, with a tentative D call TRBD2 (5 bases). The CDR3 is 17 residues long. Trimming took off 3 bases at V and 0 bases at J, with 16 bases between the two ends. Germline values: CDR1 LGHNA, CDR2 YNFKEQ. The CDR3 region is CASSQSDLAASTDTQYF. The CDR3 nucleotides are TGTGCCAGCAGCCAGAGCGATCTAGCAGCTAGCACAGATACGCAGTATTTT.

The V call is TRBV4-2, the J call TRBJ2-5, with TRBD2 as a possible D gene (6 bases). The germline V and J ends were trimmed by 5 bases and 4 bases, with 11 bases remaining between them. This CDR3 is built from 13 residues. Looked up from germline, CDR1 is LGHNA and CDR2 is YNFKEQ. Here the CDR3 reads CASSIRDSETQYF. DNA for the CDR3: TGTGCCAGCAGCATTCGGGACTCAGAGACCCAGTACTTC.